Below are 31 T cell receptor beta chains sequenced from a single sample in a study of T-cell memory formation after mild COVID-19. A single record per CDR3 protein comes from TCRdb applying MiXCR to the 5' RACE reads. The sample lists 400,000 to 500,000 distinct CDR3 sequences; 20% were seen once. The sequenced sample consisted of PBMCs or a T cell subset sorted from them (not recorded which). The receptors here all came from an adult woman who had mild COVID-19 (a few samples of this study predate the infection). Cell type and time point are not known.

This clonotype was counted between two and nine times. CDR3 protein: CASSWHSNTGELFF. The CDR3 DNA is TGTGCCAGCAGCTGGCACTCGAACACCGGGGAGCTGTTTTTT. This chain links TRBV7-9 with TRBJ2-2; D is unresolved. The V end was cut by 4 bases, the J end by 0 bases, with 6 bases between. CDR1 and CDR2 from the germline V gene are SEHNR and FQNEAQ (reference sequence). The CDR3 has 14 residues.

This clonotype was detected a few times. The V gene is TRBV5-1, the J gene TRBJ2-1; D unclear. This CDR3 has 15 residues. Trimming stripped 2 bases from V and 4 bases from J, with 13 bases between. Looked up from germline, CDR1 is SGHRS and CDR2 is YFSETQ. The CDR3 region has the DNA TGCGCCAGCAGCTTTTCCCCATCACAATACAATGAGCAGTTCTTC. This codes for CASSFSPSQYNEQFF.

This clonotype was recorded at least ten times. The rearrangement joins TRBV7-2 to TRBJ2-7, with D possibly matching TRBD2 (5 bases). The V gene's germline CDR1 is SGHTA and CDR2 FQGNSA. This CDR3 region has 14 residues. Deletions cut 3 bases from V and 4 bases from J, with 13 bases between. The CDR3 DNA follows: TGTGCCAGCAGCTTTGGCCTAGGGAGTTACGAGCAGTACTTC. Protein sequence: CASSFGLGSYEQYF.

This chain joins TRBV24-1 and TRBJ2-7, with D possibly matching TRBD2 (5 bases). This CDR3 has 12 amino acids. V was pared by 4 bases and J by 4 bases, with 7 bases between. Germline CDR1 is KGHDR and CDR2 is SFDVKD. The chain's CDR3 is CATSERGYEQYF. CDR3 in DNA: TGTGCCACCAGTGAACGGGGTTACGAGCAGTACTTC.

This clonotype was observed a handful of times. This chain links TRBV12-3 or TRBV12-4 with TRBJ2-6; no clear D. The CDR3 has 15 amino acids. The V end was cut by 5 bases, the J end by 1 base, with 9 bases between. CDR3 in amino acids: CASSPSSSGANVLTF. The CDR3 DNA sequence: TGTGCCAGCAGTCCCTCCTCTTCTGGGGCCAACGTCCTGACTTTC.

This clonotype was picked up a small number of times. The CDR3, as DNA: TGTGCCAGCAGTTACTCAATGGCGACAGCGGCCACCGGGGAGCTGTTTTTT. Amino acids: CASSYSMATAATGELFF. V gene TRBV6-5 combines with J gene TRBJ2-2, with D tentatively TRBD1 or TRBD2 (5 bases each). Germline loops: CDR1 MNHEY, CDR2 SVGAGI. CDR3 length equals 17 residues. The ends were cut back, 0 bases at V and 4 bases at J, with 15 bases in the middle.

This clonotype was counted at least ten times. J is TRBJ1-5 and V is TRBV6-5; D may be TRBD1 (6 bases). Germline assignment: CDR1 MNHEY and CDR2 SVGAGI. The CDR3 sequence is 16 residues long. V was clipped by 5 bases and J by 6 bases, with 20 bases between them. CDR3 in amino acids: CASSVRRGGGGQPQHF. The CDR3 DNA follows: TGTGCCAGCAGTGTACGGAGGGGGGGAGGGGGTCAGCCCCAGCATTTT.

The CDR3 protein is CASSLSKTATNEKLFF. CDR3 nucleotide sequence: TGTGCCAGCTCACTATCGAAGACAGCAACTAATGAAAAACTGTTTTTT. The chain uses TRBV18 and TRBJ1-4, with D possibly matching TRBD1 (5 bases). The CDR3 extends over 16 amino acids. The germline gives CDR1 KGHSH, CDR2 LQKENI. V lost 4 bases, J lost 0 bases, and 12 bases lay in between.

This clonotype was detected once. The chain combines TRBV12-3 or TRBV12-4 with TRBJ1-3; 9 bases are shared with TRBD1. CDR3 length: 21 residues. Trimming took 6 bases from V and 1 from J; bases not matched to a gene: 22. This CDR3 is CASSPLGQGKFVGRSGNTIYF. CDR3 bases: TGTGCCAGCAGCCCCTTAGGACAGGGGAAGTTTGTGGGTCGATCTGGAAACACCATATATTTT.

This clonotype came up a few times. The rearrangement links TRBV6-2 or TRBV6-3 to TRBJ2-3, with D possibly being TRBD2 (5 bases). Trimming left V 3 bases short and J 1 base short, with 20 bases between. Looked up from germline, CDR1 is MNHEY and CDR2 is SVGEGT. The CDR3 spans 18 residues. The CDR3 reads CASSYIRKTMDRTDTQYF. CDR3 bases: TGTGCCAGCAGTTATATTCGGAAGACTATGGACCGCACAGATACGCAGTATTTT.

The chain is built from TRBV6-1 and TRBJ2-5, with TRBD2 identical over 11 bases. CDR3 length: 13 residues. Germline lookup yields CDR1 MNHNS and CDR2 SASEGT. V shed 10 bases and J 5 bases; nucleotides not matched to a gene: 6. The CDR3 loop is CAIKTSGVETQYF. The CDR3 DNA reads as TGTGCCATCAAGACTAGCGGGGTGGAGACCCAGTACTTC.

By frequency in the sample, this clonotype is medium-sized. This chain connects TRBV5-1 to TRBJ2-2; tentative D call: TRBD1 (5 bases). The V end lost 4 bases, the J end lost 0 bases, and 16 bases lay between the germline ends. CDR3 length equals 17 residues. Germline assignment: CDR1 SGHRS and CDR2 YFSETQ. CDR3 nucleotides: TGCGCCAGCAGCAAGGGGCACAGAGATCCGAACACCGGGGAGCTGTTTTTT. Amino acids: CASSKGHRDPNTGELFF.

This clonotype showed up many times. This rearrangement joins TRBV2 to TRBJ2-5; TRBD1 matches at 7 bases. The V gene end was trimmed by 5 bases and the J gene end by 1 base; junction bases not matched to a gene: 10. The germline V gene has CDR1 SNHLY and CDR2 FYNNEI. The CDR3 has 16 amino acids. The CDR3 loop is CASSPGQRTVQETQYF. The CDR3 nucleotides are TGTGCCAGCAGTCCGGGACAGAGGACCGTCCAAGAGACCCAGTACTTC.

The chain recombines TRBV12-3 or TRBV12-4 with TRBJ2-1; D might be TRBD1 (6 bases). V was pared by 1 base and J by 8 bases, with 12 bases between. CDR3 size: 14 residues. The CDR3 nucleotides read TGTGCCAGCAGTTTAGGAGGGACAATCGATGAGCAGTTCTTC. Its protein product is CASSLGGTIDEQFF.

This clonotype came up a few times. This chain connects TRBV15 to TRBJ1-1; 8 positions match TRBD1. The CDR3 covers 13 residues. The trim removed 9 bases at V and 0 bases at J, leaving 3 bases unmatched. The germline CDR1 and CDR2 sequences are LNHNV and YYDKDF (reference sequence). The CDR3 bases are TGTGCCACTCGACAGGGGATGAACACTGAAGCTTTCTTT. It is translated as CATRQGMNTEAFF.

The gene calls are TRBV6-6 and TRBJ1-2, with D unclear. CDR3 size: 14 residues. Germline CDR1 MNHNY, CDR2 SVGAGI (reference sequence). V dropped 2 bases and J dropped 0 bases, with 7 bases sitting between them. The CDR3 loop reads CASSYTTANYGYTF. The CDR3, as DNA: TGTGCCAGCAGTTACACGACGGCTAACTATGGCTACACCTTC.

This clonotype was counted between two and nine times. CDR3 residues: CASSQEASGTFLSYNEQFF. CDR3 in DNA: TGTGCCAGCAGCCAAGAGGCTAGCGGGACATTCCTCTCCTACAATGAGCAGTTCTTC. V usage is TRBV4-2 and J usage is TRBJ2-1; 9 positions agree with TRBD2. J gave up 0 bases and V 0 bases, and 9 bases lay outside the gene matches. There are 19 residues in the CDR3. Germline V CDR1 and CDR2: LGHNA, YNFKEQ.

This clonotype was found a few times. The CDR3 DNA sequence: TGTGCCAGCAGCTTACAAGGAGGTGCCGGGGAGCTGTTTTTT. As protein: CASSLQGGAGELFF. V gene TRBV5-4 combines with J gene TRBJ2-2, with D perhaps matching TRBD2 (5 bases). The germline V and J ends were trimmed by 2 bases and 6 bases, with 11 bases remaining between them. This CDR3 contains 14 residues. Germline loops: CDR1 SGHNT, CDR2 YYREEE (reference sequence).

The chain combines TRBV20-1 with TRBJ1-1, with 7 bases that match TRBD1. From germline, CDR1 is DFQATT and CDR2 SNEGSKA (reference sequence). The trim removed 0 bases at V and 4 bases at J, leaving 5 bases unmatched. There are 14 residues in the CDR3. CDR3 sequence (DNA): TGCAGTGCTAGAGAGGACAGGTCTTTCACTGAAGCTTTCTTT. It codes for CSAREDRSFTEAFF.

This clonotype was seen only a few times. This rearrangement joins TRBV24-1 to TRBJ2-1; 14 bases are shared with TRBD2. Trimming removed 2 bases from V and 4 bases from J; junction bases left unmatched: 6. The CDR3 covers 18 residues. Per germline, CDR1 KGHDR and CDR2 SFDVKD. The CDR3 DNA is TGTGCCACCAGTGATTCCGGGACTAGCGGGAGCGGGTACAATGAGCAGTTCTTC. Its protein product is CATSDSGTSGSGYNEQFF.

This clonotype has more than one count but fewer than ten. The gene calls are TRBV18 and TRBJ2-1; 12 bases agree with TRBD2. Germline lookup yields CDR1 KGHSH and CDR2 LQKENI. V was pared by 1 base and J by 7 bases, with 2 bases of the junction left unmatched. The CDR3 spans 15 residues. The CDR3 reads CASSPRTSGANEQFF. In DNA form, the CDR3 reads TGTGCCAGCTCACCACGGACTAGCGGGGCAAATGAGCAGTTCTTC. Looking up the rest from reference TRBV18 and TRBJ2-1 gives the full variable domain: NAGVMQNPRHLVRRRGQEARLRCSPMKGHSHVYWYRQLPEEGLKFMVYLQKENIIDESGMPKERFSAEFPKEGPSILRIQQVVRGDSAAYFCASSPRTSGANEQFFGPGTRLTVL.

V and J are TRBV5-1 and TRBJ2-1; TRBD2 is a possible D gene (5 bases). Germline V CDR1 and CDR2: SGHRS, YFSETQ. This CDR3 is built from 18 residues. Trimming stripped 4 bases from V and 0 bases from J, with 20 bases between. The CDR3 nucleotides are TGCGCCAGCAGCCTTACAGTGAGGACTGCAAGCTCCTACAATGAGCAGTTCTTC. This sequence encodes CASSLTVRTASSYNEQFF.

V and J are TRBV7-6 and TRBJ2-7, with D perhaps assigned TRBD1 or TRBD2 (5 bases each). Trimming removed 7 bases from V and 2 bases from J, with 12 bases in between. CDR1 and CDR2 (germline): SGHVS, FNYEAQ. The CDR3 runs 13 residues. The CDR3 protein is CASTSGAAYEQYF. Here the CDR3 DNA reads TGTGCCAGCACCTCCGGGGCCGCCTACGAGCAGTACTTC.

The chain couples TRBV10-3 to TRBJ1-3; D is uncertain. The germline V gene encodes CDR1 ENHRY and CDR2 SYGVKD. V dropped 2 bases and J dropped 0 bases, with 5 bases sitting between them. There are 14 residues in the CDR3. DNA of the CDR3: TGTGCCATCAGTGAGGAAATCTCTGGAAACACCATATATTTT. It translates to CAISEEISGNTIYF.

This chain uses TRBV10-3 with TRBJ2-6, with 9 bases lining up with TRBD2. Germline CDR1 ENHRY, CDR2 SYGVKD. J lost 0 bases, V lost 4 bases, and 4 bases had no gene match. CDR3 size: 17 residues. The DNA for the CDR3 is TGTGCCATCAGTGGGAGCGGGAGGAGCTCTGGGGCCAACGTCCTGACTTTC. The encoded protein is CAISGSGRSSGANVLTF.

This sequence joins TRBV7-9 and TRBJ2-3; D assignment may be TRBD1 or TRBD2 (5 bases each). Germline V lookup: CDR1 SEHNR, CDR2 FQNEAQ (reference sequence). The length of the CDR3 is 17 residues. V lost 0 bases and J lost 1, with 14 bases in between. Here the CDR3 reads CASSLAEWGTRTDTQYF. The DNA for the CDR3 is TGTGCCAGCAGCTTAGCTGAATGGGGGACCCGCACAGATACGCAGTATTTT.

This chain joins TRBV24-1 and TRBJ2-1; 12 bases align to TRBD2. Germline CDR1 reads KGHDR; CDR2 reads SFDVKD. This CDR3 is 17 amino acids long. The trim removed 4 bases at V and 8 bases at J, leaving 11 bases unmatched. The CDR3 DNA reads TGTGCCACCAGTGACCCTAGCGGGAGGGCCAATGAAGATGAGCAGTTCTTC. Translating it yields CATSDPSGRANEDEQFF.

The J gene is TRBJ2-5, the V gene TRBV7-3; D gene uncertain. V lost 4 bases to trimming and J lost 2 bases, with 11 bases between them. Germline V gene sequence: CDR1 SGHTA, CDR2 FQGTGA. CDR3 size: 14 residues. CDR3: CASSSSPDQETQYF. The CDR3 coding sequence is TGTGCCAGCAGCTCCTCCCCAGATCAAGAGACCCAGTACTTC.

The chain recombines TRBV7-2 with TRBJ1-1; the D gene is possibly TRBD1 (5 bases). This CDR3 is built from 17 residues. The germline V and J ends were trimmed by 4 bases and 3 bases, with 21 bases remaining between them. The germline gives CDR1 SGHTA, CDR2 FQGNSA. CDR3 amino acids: CASSSRLGTGEDTEAFF. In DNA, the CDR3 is TGTGCCAGCAGCTCTCGCTTAGGGACGGGGGAGGACACTGAAGCTTTCTTT.

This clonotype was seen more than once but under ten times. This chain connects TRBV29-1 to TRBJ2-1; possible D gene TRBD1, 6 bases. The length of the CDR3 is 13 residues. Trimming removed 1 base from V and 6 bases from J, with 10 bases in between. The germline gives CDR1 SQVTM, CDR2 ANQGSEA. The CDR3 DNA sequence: TGCAGCGTTGAAGTCAACAGGGCCAATGAGCAGTTCTTC. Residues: CSVEVNRANEQFF.

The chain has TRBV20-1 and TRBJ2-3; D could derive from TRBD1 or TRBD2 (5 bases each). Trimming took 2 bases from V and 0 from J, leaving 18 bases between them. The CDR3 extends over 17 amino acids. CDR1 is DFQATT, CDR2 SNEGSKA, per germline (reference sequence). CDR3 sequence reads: CSARRDPIVSSTDTQYF. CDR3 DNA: TGCAGTGCTAGACGGGACCCCATAGTATCTAGCACAGATACGCAGTATTTT.